This T cell receptor (beta chain) was profiled in a study of early T cells in non-severe SARS-CoV-2 infection (TCRdb year 2021). Describing the broader study: Bulk RNA from unsorted whole blood was used for TCR sequencing, so alpha and beta chains could not be paired.

The full study reports these points: VDJdb matching was skewed toward anti-spike CD8 responses and likely underestimated virus-specific expansions, missing private and CD4 specificities.

Taken from cysteine to phenylalanine, the CDR3 has 13 residues. The read is trimmed to its CDR3 DNA, 39 bases read in frame from base 1. V was cut back by 0 bases and J by 4 bases, leaving a gap of 5 bases between them. Per the germline V gene, SGHDT is the CDR1 and YYEEEE is the CDR2. As concerns this clonotype: The antigen this receptor binds is unknown. No qualities accompany the bases; no much larger clone lies one base away.

Libraries were constructed by 5' RACE. The data were produced on a NextSeq 500. The TCR library protocol attached unique molecular identifiers to individual cDNA molecules to correct for sequencing error and PCR bias. Sequencing covered both TCR alpha and beta chains, and within each sample the abundances of alpha and beta sequences were tightly co-correlated. Concerning the study's data processing: Decombinator V4 was used to perform V gene, J gene and CDR3 annotation of TCR sequences. TCRs were defined as expanded if a significant change between any two time points was detected under a Poisson model with p below 0.0001. Abundances of TCRs were expressed as counts per million after normalisation to the total number of TCRs sequenced in each sample. TRAV1-2 paired with TRAJ12, TRAJ20 or TRAJ33 defined MAIT TCRs, while TRAV10 paired with TRAJ18 defined iNKT TCRs. VDJdb, accessed 1 November 2021, was searched for CMV, EBV and SARS-CoV-2 annotated TCRs, excluding TCRs annotated for multiple antigens. In-frame beta chains were kept once TCRdb had trimmed the public reads at Q25 with fastp and called clones with MiXCR. Every entry covers one CDR3 protein and lists the most common genes and DNA from its rows. It is TCRdb's table, rather than the study itself, that gives the V and J calls and clone size. The sample includes 60,000 to 75,000 distinct CDR3 sequences, with 3.5% to 6% observed a single time. Jointly, the top ten make up approximately 3.6% of the sample.

The study was a case-control design nested within a healthcare worker cohort in London, UK, with weekly nasopharyngeal swab PCR tests and blood sampling. Between 23 and 31 March 2020, the week of the UK lockdown, healthcare workers were enrolled and then followed up weekly for as long as 16 weeks. This specimen consisted of whole blood, obtained at baseline. This chain joins TRBV5-6 to TRBJ1-3, with no D gene named confidently. This clonotype originated in an adult who was a healthcare worker with PCR-confirmed SARS-CoV-2 infection or an uninfected control (not recorded which). The donor label of this sample is uncertain. The sequence in DNA is TGTGCCAGCAGCTTGGATCAAGGAAACACCATATATTTT. Its protein product is CASSLDQGNTIYF. The CDR3, completed at both ends by the reference TRBV5-6 and TRBJ1-3 genes, gives the full variable domain DAGVTQSPTHLIKTRGQQVTLRCSPKSGHDTVSWYQQALGQGPQFIFQYYEEEERQRGNFPDRFSGHQFPNYSSELNVNALLLGDSALYLCASSLDQGNTIYFGEGSWLTVV.